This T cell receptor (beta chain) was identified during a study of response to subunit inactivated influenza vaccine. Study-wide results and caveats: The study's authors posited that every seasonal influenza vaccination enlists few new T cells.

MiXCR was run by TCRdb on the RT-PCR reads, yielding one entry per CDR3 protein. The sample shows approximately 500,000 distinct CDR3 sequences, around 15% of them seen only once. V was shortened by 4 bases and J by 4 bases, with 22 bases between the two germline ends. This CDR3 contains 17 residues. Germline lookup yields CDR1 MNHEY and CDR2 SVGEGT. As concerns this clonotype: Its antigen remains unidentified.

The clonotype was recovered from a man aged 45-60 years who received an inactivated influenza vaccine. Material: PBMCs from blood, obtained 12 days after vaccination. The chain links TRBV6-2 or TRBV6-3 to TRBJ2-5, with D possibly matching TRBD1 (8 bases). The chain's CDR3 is CASSSTPGTGGGETQYF. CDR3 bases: TGTGCCAGCAGTTCCACCCCCGGGACAGGCGGGGGAGAGACCCAGTACTTC.